Following are 23 T cell receptor beta chains from one sample sequenced in a study of blood T cell repertoires in COVID-19. The repertoire was sequenced with immunoSEQ multiplex PCR; TCRdb's copy has only in-frame clones and lacks some. Found here are hundreds of thousands of clones, 84% of them singletons; the top ten hold 18%. Material for sequencing was peripheral blood. Receptors originate from a woman aged 80 or over with active or convalescent COVID-19.

As DNA, the CDR3 is TGTGCCAGCTCACCAAAAGCGGGGTTAAGCACAGATACGCAGTATTTT. Amino acid sequence: CASSPKAGLSTDTQYF. The V and J genes are TRBV18 and TRBJ2-3; TRBD2 matches 7 bases. Germline V CDR1 and CDR2: KGHSH, LQKENI. The CDR3 runs to 16 residues. V trimming: 2 bases; J trimming: 0 bases; junction bases outside the gene matches: 5.

This clone was found once. This chain joins TRBV25-1 and TRBJ2-1, with TRBD1 matching 12 bases. Germline CDR1 is MGHDK and CDR2 is SYGVNS. With V trimmed by 3 bases and J by 8 bases, 14 bases remained unmatched. The CDR3 is 18 amino acids. This CDR3 is CASSDREPGQGAMDEQFF. CDR3 in DNA: TGTGCCAGCAGTGACCGCGAACCGGGACAGGGGGCGATGGATGAGCAGTTCTTC.

There are a few counts of this clone. V and J are TRBV7-2 and TRBJ1-4; D call uncertain. Germline CDR1 and CDR2: SGHTA and FQGNSA. There are 14 residues in the CDR3. Trimming left V 5 bases short and J 8 bases short, with 15 bases between. This chain's CDR3 is CASSTFGNYEKLFF. CDR3 sequence (DNA): TGTGCCAGCAGCACATTTGGCAATTACGAAAAACTGTTTTTT.

The rearrangement links TRBV10-3 to TRBJ1-1, with TRBD1 matching 9 bases. Germline assignment: CDR1 ENHRY and CDR2 SYGVKD. J gave up 0 bases and V 8 bases, and 10 bases lay outside the gene matches. This CDR3 has 16 residues. As DNA, the CDR3 is TGTGCCATCGGTACCGGGACAGGGTTAATGAACACTGAAGCTTTCTTT. It specifies CAIGTGTGLMNTEAFF.

V usage is TRBV4-2 and J usage is TRBJ2-3, with D maybe TRBD1 (5 bases). Trimming shortened V by 4 bases and J by 2 bases, and 16 bases separated the two germline ends. In germline, CDR1 is LGHNA, CDR2 YNFKEQ. This CDR3 region has 16 residues. This CDR3 is CASSPHRLLSTDTQYF. For the CDR3, the DNA is TGTGCCAGCAGCCCCCACAGGCTGTTGTCCACAGATACGCAGTATTTT.

The V gene is TRBV5-4, the J gene TRBJ2-7; TRBD2 aligns across 10 bases. V was clipped by 2 bases and J by 6 bases; unmatched bases: 5. The CDR3 sequence is 14 residues long. In germline, CDR1 is SGHNT, CDR2 YYREEE (reference sequence). The CDR3 DNA sequence: TGTGCCAGCAGCTTAGCGGGAGGGCCCGGCGAGCAGTACTTC. Translated: CASSLAGGPGEQYF.

The V gene is TRBV9, the J gene TRBJ2-3, with 11 bases matching TRBD2. V lost 0 bases, J lost 3 bases, and 3 bases stayed unmatched. The CDR3 extends over 16 amino acids. Germline V gene sequence: CDR1 SGDLS, CDR2 YYNGEE. CDR3 in DNA: TGTGCCAGCAGCGTAGGGCTAGCGGGAGGAACAGATACGCAGTATTTT. Translating gives CASSVGLAGGTDTQYF.

The CDR3 here is CASSSSREGSTDTQYF. Written as DNA, the CDR3 is TGTGCCAGCAGCTCTTCGAGGGAGGGCAGCACAGATACGCAGTATTTT. J is TRBJ2-3 and V is TRBV7-2; 7 bases map to TRBD2. In germline, CDR1 is SGHTA, CDR2 FQGNSA. Unmatched junction bases numbered 7, after V lost 4 bases and J lost 0 bases. The CDR3 runs 16 residues.

This clone was recorded only once. This chain connects TRBV7-2 to TRBJ2-1; 10 positions agree with TRBD2. The CDR3 has 15 residues. Losses at the gene ends were 5 bases for V and 7 bases for J; bases not matched to a gene: 8. CDR1 SGHTA and CDR2 FQGNSA come from the germline V gene. CDR3 protein: CASSVTSGNWNEQFF. CDR3 DNA: TGTGCCAGCAGCGTCACTAGCGGGAATTGGAATGAGCAGTTCTTC.

The CDR3, as DNA: TGTGCCAGCAGTTACTCCCCCGGGAACACTGAAGCTTTCTTT. Translation: CASSYSPGNTEAFF. This chain links TRBV6-5 with TRBJ1-1, with D uncertain. Germline loops: CDR1 MNHEY, CDR2 SVGAGI. The CDR3 consists of 14 residues. V was cut by 0 bases and J by 1 base, with 6 bases left in between.

The V and J genes are TRBV2 and TRBJ2-7, with 9 bases that match TRBD1. V dropped 5 bases and J dropped 4; count of bases not matched to a gene: 6. CDR3 length equals 14 residues. Germline CDR1 is SNHLY and CDR2 is FYNNEI. The DNA for the CDR3 is TGTGCCAGCAGTTCCTATGGACAGGGGTACGAGCAGTACTTC. Protein: CASSSYGQGYEQYF.

This chain joins TRBV11-3 and TRBJ2-7; possibly TRBD1 for D (6 bases). The germline V gene has CDR1 SGHNT and CDR2 YENEEA. V lost 1 base to trimming and J lost 3 bases, with 13 bases between them. This CDR3 is built from 15 residues. In DNA form, the CDR3 reads TGTGCCAGCAGCTTAGTCCAGGACAGAGGCTACGAGCAGTACTTC. This encodes CASSLVQDRGYEQYF.

The chain carries TRBV28 and TRBJ1-2; D is undetermined. V lost 2 bases, J lost 8 bases, and 9 bases lay in between. This CDR3 spans 12 amino acids. The germline V gene encodes CDR1 MDHEN and CDR2 SYDVKM. The CDR3 DNA is TGTGCCAGCAGTTTAGTGAACGGGGGCTACACCTTC. This translates into CASSLVNGGYTF.

This clone was seen only a few times. The chain employs TRBV28 and TRBJ1-2; no definite D call. Germline V gene data show CDR1 as MDHEN and CDR2 as SYDVKM. Trimming removed 6 bases at V and 7 bases at J, with 9 bases between. The CDR3 sequence is 11 residues long. In nucleotides, the CDR3 is TGTGCCAGCAGCAACGGTTTTGGCTACACCTTC. This encodes CASSNGFGYTF.

The chain uses TRBV11-2 and TRBJ2-3, with TRBD2 matching over 8 bases. CDR1 and CDR2 (germline): SGHAT, FQNNGV. The CDR3 is 14 residues long. The V segment lost 6 bases and the J segment 5 bases; nucleotides outside the gene matches: 7. The CDR3 DNA sequence: TGTGCCAGCAGTCGAGCGGGGGCGGGAGATACGCAGTATTTT. This sequence encodes CASSRAGAGDTQYF.

This clone was observed once. The chain carries TRBV27 and TRBJ2-5; 8 bases are shared with TRBD1. Germline CDR1 MNHEY, CDR2 SMNVEV (reference sequence). J was trimmed by 4 bases and V by 5 bases; bases with no gene match: 6. The CDR3 has 14 amino acids. The CDR3 sequence is CASSLTGGRETQYF. The CDR3 coding sequence is TGTGCCAGCAGTCTAACAGGGGGGAGAGAGACCCAGTACTTC.

The V gene is TRBV11-2, the J gene TRBJ1-2; no reliable D call. In germline, CDR1 is SGHAT, CDR2 FQNNGV. CDR3 length: 12 residues. With 6 bases removed from V and 5 bases from J, the gap between germline ends came to 10 bases. The DNA of the CDR3 is TGTGCCAGCAGTCTAAATATTTATGGCTACACCTTC. Its protein product is CASSLNIYGYTF.

On this clone itself: Other DNA sequences in the same sample also yield this CDR3. The chain joins TRBV12-3 or TRBV12-4 to TRBJ1-3, with unresolved D. The ends were cut back, 6 bases at V and 0 bases at J, with 6 bases in the middle. The CDR3 is 13 amino acids. The CDR3 nucleotides read TGTGCCAGCAGGCGGGACTCTGGAAACACCATATATTTT. Its protein is CASRRDSGNTIYF.

The V gene is TRBV10-3, the J gene TRBJ1-1; tentative D call: TRBD1 (6 bases). This CDR3 is 16 amino acids long. V lost 2 bases, J lost 1 base, and 14 bases lay in between. Germline loops: CDR1 ENHRY, CDR2 SYGVKD. The CDR3 region has the DNA TGTGCCATCAGTGAGGCAAAGGGGGACACGAACACTGAAGCTTTCTTT. Protein sequence: CAISEAKGDTNTEAFF.

This clone was seen only once. The chain has TRBV18 and TRBJ1-1, with D perhaps matching TRBD1 (5 bases). Germline loops: CDR1 KGHSH, CDR2 LQKENI. The V end lost 6 bases, the J end lost 1 base, and 9 bases lay between the germline ends. The length of the CDR3 is 13 residues. CDR3 nucleotide sequence: TGTGCCAGCTCGGAAGGACAGAACACTGAAGCTTTCTTT. This sequence encodes CASSEGQNTEAFF. Full variable domain (missing parts from reference TRBV18 and TRBJ1-1): NAGVMQNPRHLVRRRGQEARLRCSPMKGHSHVYWYRQLPEEGLKFMVYLQKENIIDESGMPKERFSAEFPKEGPSILRIQQVVRGDSAAYFCASSEGQNTEAFFGQGTRLTVV.

This chain joins TRBV12-5 and TRBJ2-7; perhaps TRBD2 as D (7 bases). V was trimmed by 2 bases and J by 0 bases, leaving 29 bases between them. This CDR3 comprises 21 residues. Germline CDR1 and CDR2: LGHNT and FRNRAP. The CDR3 loop reads CASGLTFDRTQFRGASYEQYF. For the CDR3, the DNA is TGTGCTAGTGGTTTGACCTTCGACAGGACCCAATTCCGGGGGGCCTCCTACGAGCAGTACTTC. Complete variable domain (other parts from reference TRBV12-5 and TRBJ2-7): DARVTQTPRHKVTEMGQEVTMRCQPILGHNTVFWYRQTMMQGLELLAYFRNRAPLDDSGMPKDRFSAEMPDATLATLKIQPSEPRDSAVYFCASGLTFDRTQFRGASYEQYFGPGTRLTVT.

The genes are TRBV27 and TRBJ2-3, with a possible D match to TRBD1 (6 bases). This CDR3 comprises 14 residues. The germline V gene encodes CDR1 MNHEY and CDR2 SMNVEV (reference sequence). Trimming pared 5 bases from V and 6 bases from J, leaving 15 bases between. The CDR3 DNA follows: TGTGCCAGCAGTCCCCGGACAGCGGAGGATACGCAGTATTTT. Amino acid sequence: CASSPRTAEDTQYF.

The chain joins TRBV29-1 to TRBJ2-7, with D perhaps TRBD1 (5 bases). Trimming took off 8 bases at V and 3 bases at J, with 17 bases between the two ends. CDR1 is SQVTM and CDR2 is ANQGSEA in the germline V gene. The CDR3 extends over 13 amino acids. The CDR3 DNA follows: TGCAGCTACTTGACAGATCTGGGCTACGAGCAGTACTTC. This translates into CSYLTDLGYEQYF.